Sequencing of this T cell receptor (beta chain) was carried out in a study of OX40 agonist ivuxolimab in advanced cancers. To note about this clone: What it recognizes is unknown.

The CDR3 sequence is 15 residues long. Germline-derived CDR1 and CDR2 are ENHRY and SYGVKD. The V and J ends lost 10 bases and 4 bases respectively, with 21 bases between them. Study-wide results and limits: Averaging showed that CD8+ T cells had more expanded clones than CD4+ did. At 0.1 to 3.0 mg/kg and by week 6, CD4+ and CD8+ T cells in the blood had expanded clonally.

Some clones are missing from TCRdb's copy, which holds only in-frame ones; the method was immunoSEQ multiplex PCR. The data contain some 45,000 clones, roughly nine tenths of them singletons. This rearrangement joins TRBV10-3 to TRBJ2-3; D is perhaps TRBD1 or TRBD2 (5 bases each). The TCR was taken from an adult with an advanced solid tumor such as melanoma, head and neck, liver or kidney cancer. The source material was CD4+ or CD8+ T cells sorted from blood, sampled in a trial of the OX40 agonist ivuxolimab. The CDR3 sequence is CASRVGARLPDTQYF. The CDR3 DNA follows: TGTGCCAGCCGAGTCGGGGCACGACTGCCAGATACGCAGTATTTT.